This record concerns one T cell receptor (beta chain) sequence. This specimen belongs to a study of blood T cell repertoires in COVID-19. Study in general: Sources were T cells, B-cell-depleted T cells, or PBMCs; the material itself was cDNA or gDNA.

Trimming took off 9 bases at V and 5 bases at J, with 14 bases between the two ends. CDR1 and CDR2 from the germline V gene are LNHDA and SQIVND (reference sequence). This CDR3 comprises 14 residues. Authors' analysis steps: Amplification of reference gene primers was used by the study to estimate nucleated cell counts. Using immunoSEQ multiplex PCR, the repertoire was profiled, and TCRdb retains in-frame clones only, with some absent. D and trimming were read from the DNA, whereas the V and J calls and clone size are those reported in that table. The sample contains about 160,000 clones, around four fifths of which appear only once.

The chain recombines TRBV19 with TRBJ1-6, with D possibly being TRBD1 (6 bases). Specimen: peripheral blood. This receptor was obtained from a woman between 55 and 75 years old with acute or convalescent COVID-19. The CDR3 nucleotides read TGTGCCAGCCTGACTCCAGGGGATAATTCACCCCTCCACTTT. Its protein product is CASLTPGDNSPLHF.